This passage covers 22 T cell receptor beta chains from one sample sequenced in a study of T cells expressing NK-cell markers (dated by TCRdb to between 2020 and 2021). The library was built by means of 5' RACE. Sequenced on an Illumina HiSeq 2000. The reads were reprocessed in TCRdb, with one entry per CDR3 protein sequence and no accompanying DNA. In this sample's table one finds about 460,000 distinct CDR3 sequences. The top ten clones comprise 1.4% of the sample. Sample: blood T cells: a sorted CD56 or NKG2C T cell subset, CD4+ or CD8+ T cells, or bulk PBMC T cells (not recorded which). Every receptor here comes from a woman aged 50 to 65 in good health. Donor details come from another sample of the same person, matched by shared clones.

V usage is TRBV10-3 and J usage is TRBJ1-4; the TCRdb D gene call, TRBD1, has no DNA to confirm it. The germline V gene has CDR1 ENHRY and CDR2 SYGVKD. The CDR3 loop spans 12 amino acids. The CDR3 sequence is CAISESAGEVFF.

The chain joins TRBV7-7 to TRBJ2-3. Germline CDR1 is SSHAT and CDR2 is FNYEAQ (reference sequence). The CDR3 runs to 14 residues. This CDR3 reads CASSLEVHTDTQYF.

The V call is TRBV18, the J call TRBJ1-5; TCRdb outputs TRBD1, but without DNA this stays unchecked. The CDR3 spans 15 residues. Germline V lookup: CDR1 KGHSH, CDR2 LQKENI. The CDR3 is CASSPRTGDNQPQHF.

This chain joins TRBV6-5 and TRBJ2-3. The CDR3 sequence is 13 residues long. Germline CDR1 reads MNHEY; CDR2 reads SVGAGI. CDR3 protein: CASSRETARTQYF.

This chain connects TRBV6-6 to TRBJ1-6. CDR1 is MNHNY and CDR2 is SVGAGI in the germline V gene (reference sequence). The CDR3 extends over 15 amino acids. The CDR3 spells CASSYSTGNNSPLHF.

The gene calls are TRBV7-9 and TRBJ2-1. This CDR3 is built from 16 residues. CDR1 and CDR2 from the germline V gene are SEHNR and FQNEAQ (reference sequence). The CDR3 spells CASSDARRDSYNEQFF. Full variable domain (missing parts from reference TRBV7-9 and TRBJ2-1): DTGVSQNPRHKITKRGQNVTFRCDPISEHNRLYWYRQTLGQGPEFLTYFQNEAQLEKSRLLSDRFSAERPKGSFSTLEIQRTEQGDSAMYLCASSDARRDSYNEQFFGPGTRLTVL.

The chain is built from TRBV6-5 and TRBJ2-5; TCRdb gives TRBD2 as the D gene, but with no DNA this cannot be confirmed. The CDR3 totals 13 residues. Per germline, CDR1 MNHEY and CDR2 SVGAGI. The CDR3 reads CASRQGGGETQYF.

The CDR3 here is CATYGGWGYTF. The J gene is TRBJ1-2, the V gene TRBV12-3 or TRBV12-4; the D call from TCRdb, TRBD1, cannot be confirmed without DNA. CDR3 size: 11 residues.

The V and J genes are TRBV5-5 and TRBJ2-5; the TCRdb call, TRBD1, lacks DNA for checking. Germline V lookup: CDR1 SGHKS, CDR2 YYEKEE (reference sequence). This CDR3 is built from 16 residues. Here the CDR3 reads CASSLGSLSGGETQYF.

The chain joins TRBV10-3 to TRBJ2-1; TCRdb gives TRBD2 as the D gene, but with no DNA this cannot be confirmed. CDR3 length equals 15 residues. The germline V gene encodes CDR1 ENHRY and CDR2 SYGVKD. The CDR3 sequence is CAISESGLPINEQFF.

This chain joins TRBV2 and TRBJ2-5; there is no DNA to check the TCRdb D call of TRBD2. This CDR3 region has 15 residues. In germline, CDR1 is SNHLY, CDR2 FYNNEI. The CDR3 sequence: CASSEERVNQETQYF.

The CDR3 is CASSLAGGAVQETQYF. The V gene is TRBV12-3 or TRBV12-4, the J gene TRBJ2-5; the TRBD1 assignment by TCRdb is unverifiable without DNA. The CDR3 runs 16 residues.

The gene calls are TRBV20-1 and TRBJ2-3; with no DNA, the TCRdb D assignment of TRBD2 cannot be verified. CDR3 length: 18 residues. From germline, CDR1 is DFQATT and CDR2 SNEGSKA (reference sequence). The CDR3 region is CSARDRTGGGRALYTQYF.

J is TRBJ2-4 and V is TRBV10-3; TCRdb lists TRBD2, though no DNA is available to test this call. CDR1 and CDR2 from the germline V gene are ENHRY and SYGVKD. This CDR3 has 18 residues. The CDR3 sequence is CAISEGGLATAAKNIQYF.

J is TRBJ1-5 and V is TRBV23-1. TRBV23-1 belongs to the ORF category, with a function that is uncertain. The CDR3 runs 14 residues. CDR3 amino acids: CASSQSWQGRPQHF.

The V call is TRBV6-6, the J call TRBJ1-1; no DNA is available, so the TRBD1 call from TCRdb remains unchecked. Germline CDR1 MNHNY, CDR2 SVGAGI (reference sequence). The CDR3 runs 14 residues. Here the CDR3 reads CATDPKGGNTEAFF.

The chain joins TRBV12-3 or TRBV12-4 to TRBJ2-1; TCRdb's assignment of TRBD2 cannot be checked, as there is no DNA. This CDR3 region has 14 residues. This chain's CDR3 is CASTLAGGLREQFF.

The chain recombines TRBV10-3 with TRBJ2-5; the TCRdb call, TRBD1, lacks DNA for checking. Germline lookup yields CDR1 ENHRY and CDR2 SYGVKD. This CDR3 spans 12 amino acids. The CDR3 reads CAIGRGVETQYF.

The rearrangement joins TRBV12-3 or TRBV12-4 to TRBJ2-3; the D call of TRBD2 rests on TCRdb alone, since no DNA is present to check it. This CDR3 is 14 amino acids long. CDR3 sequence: CASSLRLHTDTQYF.

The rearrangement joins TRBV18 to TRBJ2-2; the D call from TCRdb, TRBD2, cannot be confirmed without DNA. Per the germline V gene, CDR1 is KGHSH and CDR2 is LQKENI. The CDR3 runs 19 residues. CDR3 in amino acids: CASSPRAGTSGASTGELFF.

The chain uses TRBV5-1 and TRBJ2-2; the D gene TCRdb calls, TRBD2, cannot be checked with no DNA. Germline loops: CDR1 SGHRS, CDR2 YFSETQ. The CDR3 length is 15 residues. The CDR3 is CASSLDSGPAGELFF.

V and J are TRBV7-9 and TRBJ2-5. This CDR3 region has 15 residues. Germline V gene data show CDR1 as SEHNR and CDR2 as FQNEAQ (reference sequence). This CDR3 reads CASSLVGLGQETQYF.